Presented here are 26 T cell receptor beta chains from one specimen sequenced in a study of T cell changes during pregnancy in multiple sclerosis. The repertoire was sequenced with immunoSEQ multiplex PCR; TCRdb's copy has only in-frame clones and lacks some. The sample shows fewer than 60,000 clones, approximately 90% of them seen only once. This specimen consisted of peripheral blood, obtained after pregnancy. These receptors were taken from a female donor in good health, enrolled as a control in a pregnancy study.

V usage is TRBV4-1 and J usage is TRBJ1-1; 7 positions match TRBD1. Per the germline V gene, CDR1 is MGHRA and CDR2 is YSYEKL. CDR3 length: 17 residues. V shed 0 bases and J 4 bases; nucleotides not matched to a gene: 11. The chain's CDR3 is CASSQDQLQGLGTEAFF. For the CDR3, the DNA is TGCGCCAGCAGCCAAGACCAACTACAGGGGTTGGGCACTGAAGCTTTCTTT.

The chain has TRBV19 and TRBJ2-3; 10 bases fit TRBD2. This CDR3 has 15 residues. Germline CDR1 LNHDA, CDR2 SQIVND (reference sequence). Trimming took 7 bases from V and 6 from J; bases not matched to a gene: 10. The CDR3 region is CASTPSGLADDTQYF. CDR3 nucleotide sequence: TGTGCCAGTACTCCTTCAGGACTAGCGGACGATACGCAGTATTTT.

The chain carries TRBV6-5 and TRBJ1-4, with 7 bases matching TRBD1. This CDR3 contains 15 residues. V dropped 6 bases and J dropped 8; count of bases not matched to a gene: 12. Germline V gene lookup returns CDR1 MNHEY and CDR2 SVGAGI. The CDR3 region is CASSMTGTVREKLFF. Here the CDR3 DNA reads TGTGCCAGCAGCATGACCGGGACAGTTAGGGAAAAACTGTTTTTT.

This chain's CDR3 is CASITFTMRTEAFF. CDR3 sequence (DNA): TGTGCCAGCATCACGTTTACTATGAGAACTGAAGCTTTCTTT. This rearrangement joins TRBV28 to TRBJ1-1, with no clear D. Per the germline V gene, CDR1 is MDHEN and CDR2 is SYDVKM. Trimming removed 7 bases from V and 5 bases from J, with 17 bases in between. The CDR3 sequence is 14 residues long.

The CDR3 region is CASSSWTSGINEQFF. In DNA, the CDR3 is TGTGCCAGCAGCTCCTGGACTAGCGGGATCAATGAGCAGTTCTTC. This sequence joins TRBV5-4 and TRBJ2-1; 12 bases fit TRBD2. Germline V gene lookup returns CDR1 SGHNT and CDR2 YYREEE (reference sequence). The CDR3 runs 15 residues. The V gene end was trimmed by 3 bases and the J gene end by 6 bases; junction bases not matched to a gene: 4.

CDR3 loop: CASSVEGVNTEAFF. The CDR3 nucleotides are TGTGCCAGCAGCGTAGAGGGAGTGAACACTGAAGCTTTCTTT. This chain joins TRBV9 and TRBJ1-1; D uncertain. The CDR3 runs 14 residues. Germline V gene data show CDR1 as SGDLS and CDR2 as YYNGEE. V lost 0 bases to trimming and J lost 0 bases, with 6 bases between them.

The chain employs TRBV4-1 and TRBJ1-2, with D perhaps matching TRBD1 (5 bases). This CDR3 region has 11 residues. Deletions cut 0 bases from V and 14 bases from J, with 10 bases between. Germline CDR1 is MGHRA and CDR2 is YSYEKL. In DNA form, the CDR3 reads TGCGCCAGCAGCCAAGATTACAGGCAAACCTTC. Its translation: CASSQDYRQTF.

The V and J genes are TRBV2 and TRBJ2-7; no clear D gene. Trimming cost V 5 bases and J 0 bases, with 11 bases left between them. The germline CDR1 and CDR2 sequences are SNHLY and FYNNEI. The length of the CDR3 is 14 residues. The CDR3 coding sequence is TGTGCCAGCAGTCAACTATTCAGCTCCTACGAGCAGTACTTC. It is translated as CASSQLFSSYEQYF.

The chain combines TRBV6-5 with TRBJ1-2, with D unresolved. V was trimmed by 10 bases and J by 0 bases, leaving 12 bases between them. The CDR3 consists of 13 residues. The germline gives CDR1 MNHEY, CDR2 SVGAGI. This CDR3 reads CATKTGTNYGYTF. DNA of the CDR3: TGTGCCACCAAGACGGGTACTAACTATGGCTACACCTTC.

The CDR3 sequence: CASSPYRNTEAFF. CDR3 DNA sequence: TGTGCCAGCAGCCCATACAGGAACACTGAAGCTTTCTTT. The chain is built from TRBV14 and TRBJ1-1; D is uncertain. The CDR3 contains 13 residues. With 4 bases removed from V and 1 base from J, the gap between germline ends came to 7 bases. Germline-derived CDR1 and CDR2 are SGHDN and FVKESK.

This sequence joins TRBV11-2 and TRBJ2-1, with 8 positions matching TRBD2. The junction had 13 bases not matched to a gene; V was cut back by 5 bases and J by 4 bases. This CDR3 is 17 amino acids long. CDR1 is SGHAT and CDR2 is FQNNGV in the germline V gene. This CDR3 reads CASSPHPAGGPYNEQFF. The CDR3 coding sequence is TGTGCCAGCAGCCCCCACCCGGCGGGAGGACCGTACAATGAGCAGTTCTTC.

The V call is TRBV7-3, the J call TRBJ2-1; D possibly corresponds to TRBD2 (6 bases). The CDR3 totals 15 residues. The V gene's germline CDR1 is SGHTA and CDR2 FQGTGA. Trimming took off 3 bases at V and 0 bases at J, with 9 bases between the two ends. The CDR3 sequence is CASSFRGTSYNEQFF. In DNA form, the CDR3 reads TGTGCCAGCAGCTTTCGGGGGACCTCCTACAATGAGCAGTTCTTC.

The V call is TRBV28, the J call TRBJ2-2; 14 bases line up with TRBD2. CDR1 and CDR2 from the germline V gene are MDHEN and SYDVKM. The CDR3 is made up of 18 amino acids. J lost 5 bases, V lost 5 bases, and 10 bases had no gene match. CDR3 sequence: CASSQGLAGGRRTGELFF. Here the CDR3 DNA reads TGTGCCAGCAGTCAAGGACTAGCGGGAGGCCGGCGGACCGGGGAGCTGTTTTTT.

V is TRBV9 and J is TRBJ2-2; D is unresolved. Germline V gene sequence: CDR1 SGDLS, CDR2 YYNGEE. Between the trimmed V and J ends, which lost 1 base and 2 bases, there was a span of 9 bases. The CDR3 spans 15 residues. The CDR3 loop is CASSVTAENTGELFF. In DNA, the CDR3 is TGTGCCAGCAGCGTAACGGCGGAAAACACCGGGGAGCTGTTTTTT.

The CDR3: CASSEQGVNNSPLHF. As DNA, the CDR3 is TGTGCCAGTAGTGAACAGGGGGTAAATAATTCACCCCTCCACTTT. The chain uses TRBV19 and TRBJ1-6, with TRBD1 matching over 8 bases. CDR1 is LNHDA, CDR2 SQIVND, per germline (reference sequence). The CDR3 runs 15 residues. With 5 bases clipped from V and 5 bases from J, the junction kept 5 bases outside the gene matches.

V is TRBV18 and J is TRBJ2-5; 7 bases match TRBD1. CDR1 and CDR2 (germline): KGHSH, LQKENI. Trimming at V came to 2 bases and at J to 4 bases, leaving 1 base not matched to a gene. This CDR3 region has 13 residues. The CDR3 bases are TGTGCCAGCTCACCAGGGACAGCAGAGACCCAGTACTTC. Translating gives CASSPGTAETQYF. The full variable domain, with the rest looked up from reference TRBV18 and TRBJ2-5, is NAGVMQNPRHLVRRRGQEARLRCSPMKGHSHVYWYRQLPEEGLKFMVYLQKENIIDESGMPKERFSAEFPKEGPSILRIQQVVRGDSAAYFCASSPGTAETQYFGPGTRLLVL.

The chain has TRBV4-1 and TRBJ2-7, with 14 bases identical to TRBD2. Germline V CDR1 and CDR2: MGHRA, YSYEKL. The CDR3 has 18 amino acids. Unmatched junction bases numbered 7, after V lost 2 bases and J lost 1 base. CDR3 nucleotides: TGCGCCAGCAGCCAACGACTAGCGGGGGGGCGGGGTTCCTACGAGCAGTACTTC. Its translation: CASSQRLAGGRGSYEQYF.

V and J are TRBV4-1 and TRBJ1-2; no reliable D call. The length of the CDR3 is 15 residues. Trimming removed 0 bases at V and 2 bases at J, with 10 bases between. Germline V gene data show CDR1 as MGHRA and CDR2 as YSYEKL. CDR3 sequence reads: CASSQDWAGNYGYTF. The DNA for the CDR3 is TGCGCCAGCAGCCAAGATTGGGCAGGCAACTATGGCTACACCTTC.

V gene TRBV5-1 combines with J gene TRBJ2-5; the D gene is possibly TRBD1 (5 bases). Germline V lookup: CDR1 SGHRS, CDR2 YFSETQ. The V end was cut by 4 bases, the J end by 3 bases, with 10 bases between. The CDR3 extends over 13 amino acids. CDR3 protein: CASSIDREETQYF. The CDR3 bases are TGCGCCAGCAGCATCGACAGAGAAGAGACCCAGTACTTC.

The chain couples TRBV28 to TRBJ1-2; 9 bases line up with TRBD1. Germline V CDR1 and CDR2: MDHEN, SYDVKM. V lost 7 bases and J lost 6; bases outside the gene matches: 9. This CDR3 spans 14 amino acids. DNA of the CDR3: TGTGCCAGCATCCCACCAGGGACAGGGAATGGCTACACCTTC. Its protein product is CASIPPGTGNGYTF.

The gene calls are TRBV5-4 and TRBJ2-5, with TRBD2 matching 9 bases. The germline CDR1 and CDR2 sequences are SGHNT and YYREEE (reference sequence). The V segment lost 4 bases and the J segment 4 bases; nucleotides outside the gene matches: 11. This CDR3 has 16 amino acids. As DNA, the CDR3 is TGTGCCAGCAGCCATCGGGTGGCGGGGGGGAGAGAGACCCAGTACTTC. This encodes CASSHRVAGGRETQYF.

This clone is a singleton in its sample. This chain uses TRBV4-2 with TRBJ1-1, with 7 positions matching TRBD1. The germline V gene has CDR1 LGHNA and CDR2 YNFKEQ. V trimming: 0 bases; J trimming: 1 base; junction bases outside the gene matches: 14. The CDR3 length is 19 residues. The CDR3 is CASSQERGNRAGGNTEAFF. CDR3 nucleotides: TGTGCCAGCAGCCAAGAGAGGGGGAACAGGGCAGGGGGGAACACTGAAGCTTTCTTT.

This clone was observed once. This rearrangement joins TRBV7-9 to TRBJ2-3; D possibly corresponds to TRBD1 (6 bases). The V and J ends lost 3 bases and 14 bases respectively, with 18 bases between them. The CDR3 extends over 13 amino acids. Germline-derived CDR1 and CDR2 are SEHNR and FQNEAQ (reference sequence). In nucleotides, the CDR3 is TGTGCCAGCAGCTTGATCTGGACAGTCCCGAGGTATTTT. It is translated as CASSLIWTVPRYF.

The genes are TRBV9 and TRBJ1-3; D is ambiguous. V was trimmed by 0 bases and J by 0 bases, leaving 10 bases between them. There are 16 residues in the CDR3. Germline V lookup: CDR1 SGDLS, CDR2 YYNGEE. The CDR3 loop is CASSVVGSISGNTIYF. In DNA, the CDR3 is TGTGCCAGCAGCGTAGTCGGGTCGATCTCTGGAAACACCATATATTTT.

The sample holds one count of this clone. The chain is built from TRBV30 and TRBJ2-5; TRBD1 agrees at 9 bases. Germline V CDR1 and CDR2: GTSNPN, SVGIG (reference sequence). Germline trimming cut 3 bases from V and 3 bases from J; bases unmatched to any gene: 14. This CDR3 region has 17 residues. As DNA, the CDR3 is TGTGCCTGGAGCCGCCGTTGGACAGGGGACGATAAAGAGACCCAGTACTTC. It codes for CAWSRRWTGDDKETQYF.

The V gene is TRBV10-3, the J gene TRBJ2-1; 7 nucleotides agree with TRBD2. The CDR3 consists of 15 residues. The germline gives CDR1 ENHRY, CDR2 SYGVKD. After removal of 0 bases from V and 2 bases from J, the junction contained 1 base not matched to a gene. Here the CDR3 reads CAISESSGAYNEQFF. Here the CDR3 DNA reads TGTGCCATCAGTGAGTCCAGCGGGGCCTACAATGAGCAGTTCTTC.